Presented here are 16 T cell receptor beta chains from one specimen sequenced in a study of blood T cell repertoires in COVID-19. Here immunoSEQ multiplex PCR was the method, and the copy in TCRdb shows in-frame clones only, minus some. This table holds approximately 490,000 clones, 87% found once. Specimen: PBMCs or T cells enriched from blood (not recorded which). These receptors were obtained from a woman under 30 who had recovered from COVID-19.

The chain couples TRBV5-4 to TRBJ2-1; TRBD2 aligns across 12 bases. Germline CDR1 is SGHNT and CDR2 is YYREEE (reference sequence). J gave up 4 bases and V 1 base, and 0 bases lay outside the gene matches. This CDR3 region has 15 residues. The CDR3, as DNA: TGTGCCAGCAGCTTGACTAGCGGGGGGTACAATGAGCAGTTCTTC. Translating it yields CASSLTSGGYNEQFF.

To note about this clone: A junction end diverges from the germline sequence, so it may reflect a read error. The V gene is TRBV6-5, the J gene TRBJ1-2; a possible D gene is TRBD1 (5 bases). Germline V CDR1 and CDR2: MNHEY, SVGAGI. The CDR3 is 12 amino acids. CDR3 nucleotides: TGTGCCAGCAGTAACCCAGGGTTGGATCCTCTCTTC. Translated, it gives CASSNPGLDPLF.

The J gene is TRBJ2-7, the V gene TRBV28; 7 bases agree with TRBD1. V shed 6 bases, J shed 6 bases, and the junction held 11 bases outside the gene matches. The CDR3 loop spans 14 amino acids. CDR1 is MDHEN, CDR2 SYDVKM, per germline. The CDR3 is CASRLTGILSEQYF. The CDR3 DNA reads TGTGCCAGCAGATTGACAGGGATTTTAAGCGAGCAGTACTTC.

Only one count was recorded for this clone. The V and J genes are TRBV5-1 and TRBJ1-4; D perhaps matches TRBD1 (5 bases). The CDR3 length is 17 residues. V lost 4 bases, J lost 0 bases, and 16 bases lay in between. Germline V gene sequence: CDR1 SGHRS, CDR2 YFSETQ. CDR3 residues: CASSRATGPATNEKLFF. The DNA for the CDR3 is TGCGCCAGCAGCCGGGCCACAGGTCCTGCAACTAATGAAAAACTGTTTTTT.

Notes on this clone: Other DNA sequences in the same sample also yield this CDR3. Written as DNA, the CDR3 is TGTGCCAGTAGTACATCAGGGGGGAGCTACGAGCAGTACTTC. It codes for CASSTSGGSYEQYF. This rearrangement joins TRBV19 to TRBJ2-7; possible D gene TRBD1, 7 bases. CDR3 length: 14 amino acids. V shed 4 bases and J shed 3 bases, with 13 bases lying between them. Germline V gene lookup returns CDR1 LNHDA and CDR2 SQIVND (reference sequence).

This sequence joins TRBV19 and TRBJ2-5; no clear D. The CDR3 loop spans 14 amino acids. Trimming left V 5 bases short and J 12 bases short, with 22 bases between. The germline V gene encodes CDR1 LNHDA and CDR2 SQIVND (reference sequence). This CDR3 is CASSPRGDPSWKYF. Here the CDR3 DNA reads TGTGCCAGTAGTCCCCGAGGCGACCCCTCATGGAAGTACTTC.

The V call is TRBV24-1, the J call TRBJ2-5, with TRBD1 as a possible D gene (6 bases). Per the germline V gene, CDR1 is KGHDR and CDR2 is SFDVKD. This CDR3 region has 15 residues. Trimming stripped 3 bases from V and 1 base from J, with 11 bases between. CDR3: CATSDIQGLQETQYF. The CDR3 region has the DNA TGTGCCACCAGTGATATACAGGGCCTCCAAGAGACCCAGTACTTC.

This chain links TRBV9 with TRBJ1-4; 9 bases agree with TRBD1. The CDR3 sequence is 17 residues long. J gave up 0 bases and V 2 bases, and 5 bases lay outside the gene matches. Germline CDR1 and CDR2: SGDLS and YYNGEE. CDR3: CASSVSGTGSTNEKLFF. CDR3 bases: TGTGCCAGCAGCGTTTCCGGGACAGGGTCAACTAATGAAAAACTGTTTTTT.

V gene TRBV28 combines with J gene TRBJ1-6, with 7 bases matching TRBD1. The V and J ends lost 8 bases and 0 bases, in that order; junction bases with no gene match: 13. The CDR3 is made up of 18 amino acids. Germline CDR1 MDHEN, CDR2 SYDVKM. Here the CDR3 reads CASGLSQGVSSYNSPLHF. The DNA for the CDR3 is TGTGCCAGCGGGTTATCTCAGGGGGTCAGCTCCTATAATTCACCCCTCCACTTT. The full variable domain, rest sourced from reference TRBV28 and TRBJ1-6, is DVKVTQSSRYLVKRTGEKVFLECVQDMDHENMFWYRQDPGLGLRLIYFSYDVKMKEKGDIPEGYSVSREKKERFSLILESASTNQTSMYLCASGLSQGVSSYNSPLHFGNGTRLTVT.

V is TRBV11-2 and J is TRBJ1-1; a weak D match, TRBD1 (6 bases). Between the trimmed V and J ends, which lost 5 bases and 4 bases, there was a span of 14 bases. The CDR3 has 14 amino acids. Per germline, CDR1 SGHAT and CDR2 FQNNGV. CDR3 sequence reads: CASSPQGYGTEAFF. The CDR3 bases are TGTGCCAGCAGCCCACAGGGATATGGCACTGAAGCTTTCTTT.

The chain has TRBV19 and TRBJ1-2, with 10 bases fitting TRBD1. CDR1 is LNHDA, CDR2 SQIVND, per germline (reference sequence). The length of the CDR3 is 14 residues. J was trimmed by 5 bases and V by 7 bases; bases with no gene match: 7. This chain's CDR3 is CASNNRGQGYGYTF. The CDR3 coding sequence is TGTGCCAGTAACAACAGGGGACAGGGGTATGGCTACACCTTC.

This sequence joins TRBV5-1 and TRBJ1-1; 8 bases agree with TRBD1. V lost 7 bases, J lost 3 bases, and 11 bases stayed unmatched. The CDR3 contains 15 residues. Per germline, CDR1 SGHRS and CDR2 YFSETQ. As DNA, the CDR3 is TGCGCCAGCTTTAGGACAGGGCGTGGGGACACTGAAGCTTTCTTT. Its translation: CASFRTGRGDTEAFF.

V and J are TRBV18 and TRBJ2-3; maybe TRBD1 (5 bases). V was clipped by 4 bases and J by 1 base, with 6 bases between them. The CDR3 is 13 residues long. In germline, CDR1 is KGHSH, CDR2 LQKENI. CDR3 amino acids: CASSLTGTDTQYF. The CDR3 DNA reads TGTGCCAGCTCACTGACAGGCACAGATACGCAGTATTTT.

Only one count was recorded for this clone. This chain connects TRBV5-1 to TRBJ1-1, with TRBD1 matching 7 bases. V was clipped by 2 bases and J by 7 bases; unmatched bases: 5. The CDR3 has 13 residues. CDR1 SGHRS and CDR2 YFSETQ come from the germline V gene. CDR3 residues: CASSFLTGYEAFF. The CDR3 DNA follows: TGCGCCAGCAGCTTTCTGACAGGGTATGAAGCTTTCTTT.

The V and J genes are TRBV6-5 and TRBJ1-6; D remains unclear. V dropped 5 bases and J dropped 8 bases, with 10 bases sitting between them. CDR1 MNHEY and CDR2 SVGAGI come from the germline V gene. The CDR3 covers 13 residues. The CDR3 loop is CASSRLEDSPLHF. The CDR3 nucleotides read TGTGCCAGCAGTCGTCTTGAGGATTCACCCCTCCACTTT.

This clone was picked up one time. V gene TRBV28 combines with J gene TRBJ1-1, with unresolved D. V was clipped by 6 bases and J by 1 base, with 6 bases between them. This CDR3 region has 12 residues. The germline V gene has CDR1 MDHEN and CDR2 SYDVKM. The CDR3 DNA reads as TGTGCCAGCAGAGAGTCGAACACTGAAGCTTTCTTT. It specifies CASRESNTEAFF.